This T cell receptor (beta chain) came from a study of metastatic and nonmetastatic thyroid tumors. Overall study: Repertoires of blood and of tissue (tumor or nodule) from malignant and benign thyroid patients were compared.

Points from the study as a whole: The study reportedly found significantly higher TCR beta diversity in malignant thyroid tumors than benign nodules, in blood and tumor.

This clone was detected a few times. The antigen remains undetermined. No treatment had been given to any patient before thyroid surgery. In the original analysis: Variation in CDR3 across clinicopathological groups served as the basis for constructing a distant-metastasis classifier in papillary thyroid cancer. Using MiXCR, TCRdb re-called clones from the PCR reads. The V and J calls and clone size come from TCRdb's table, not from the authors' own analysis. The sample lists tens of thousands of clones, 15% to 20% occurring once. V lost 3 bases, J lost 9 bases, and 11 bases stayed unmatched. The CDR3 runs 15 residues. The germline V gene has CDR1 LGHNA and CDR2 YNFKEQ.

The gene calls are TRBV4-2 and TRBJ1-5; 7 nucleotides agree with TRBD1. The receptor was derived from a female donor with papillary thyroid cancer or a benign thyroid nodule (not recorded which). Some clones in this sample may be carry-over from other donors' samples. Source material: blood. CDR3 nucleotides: TGTGCCAGCAGCCAGACGGCAGGGGGTGTGTGGCCCCAGCATTTT. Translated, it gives CASSQTAGGVWPQHF.